The 17 T cell receptor beta chains given below trace back to one sample, sequenced in a study of molecular identifiers for immune sequencing clone quantification listed by TCRdb under 2018. Library method: PCR. The sample was run on an Illumina HiSeq 4000. The raw public data were reprocessed by TCRdb itself: fastp quality trimming at Q25, MiXCR clonotype calling, in-frame beta chains only. Every distinct CDR3 protein forms one entry, paired with its most common genes and DNA. The sample yields 490,000 or so distinct CDR3 sequences; 20% to 25% were counted once. About 0.8% of the sample goes to the ten largest clones. Sequencing used naive CD8+ T cells from blood, with Jurkat cell RNA spiked in. In the paper's terms, the cell subset or site label means: FACS-sorted CD8+CD4-CCR7+CD45RA+ naive T cells. The receptors shown here come from a human donor in good health. Some libraries in this study had Jurkat cell RNA spiked in.

This clonotype has ten or more counts. J is TRBJ1-5 and V is TRBV7-9; 7 bases map to TRBD1. Germline V lookup: CDR1 SEHNR, CDR2 FQNEAQ (reference sequence). With V trimmed by 5 bases and J by 3 bases, 7 bases remained unmatched. The CDR3 is made up of 15 amino acids. Written as DNA, the CDR3 is TGTGCCAGCAGCACGGGGACAGTTGCCAATCAGCCCCAGCATTTT. Its protein product is CASSTGTVANQPQHF.

The chain joins TRBV2 to TRBJ1-5; 9 nucleotides line up with TRBD1. Germline loops: CDR1 SNHLY, CDR2 FYNNEI. Trimming at V came to 4 bases and at J to 7 bases, leaving 14 bases not matched to a gene. This CDR3 is built from 17 residues. The CDR3, as DNA: TGTGCCAGCAGTGGGCGGGACAGGGATGGGGTGGGCCAGCCCCAGCATTTT. It is translated as CASSGRDRDGVGQPQHF. Full variable domain (rest looked up from reference TRBV2 and TRBJ1-5): EPEVTQTPSHQVTQMGQEVILRCVPISNHLYFYWYRQILGQKVEFLVSFYNNEISEKSEIFDDQFSVERPDGSNFTLKIRSTKLEDSAMYFCASSGRDRDGVGQPQHFGDGTRLSIL.

The table lists this clonotype with many counts. The genes are TRBV4-1 and TRBJ2-7; TRBD1 aligns across 10 bases. This CDR3 spans 16 amino acids. V was pared by 2 bases and J by 6 bases, with 10 bases of the junction left unmatched. Germline CDR1 and CDR2: MGHRA and YSYEKL. CDR3 bases: TGCGCCAGCAGCCAATCTCCCGGGACAGGGGTGGTCGAGCAGTACTTC. Its translation is CASSQSPGTGVVEQYF.

This clonotype was seen repeatedly, ten times or more. The J gene is TRBJ2-2, the V gene TRBV30, with no clear D. Germline CDR1 reads GTSNPN; CDR2 reads SVGIG (reference sequence). V lost 1 base, J lost 1 base, and 16 bases lay in between. The CDR3 is 17 amino acids. This CDR3 is CAWSAHLLKGNTGELFF. The CDR3, as DNA: TGTGCCTGGAGTGCCCACCTATTGAAGGGGAACACCGGGGAGCTGTTTTTT.

Details on this clonotype: Possible read error: a much larger clone is one base away. The V and J genes are TRBV7-9 and TRBJ1-5; 7 nucleotides agree with TRBD1. CDR3 length equals 16 residues. Looked up from germline, CDR1 is SEHNR and CDR2 is FQNEAQ (reference sequence). CDR3 nucleotide sequence: TGTGCCAGCAGCTCGCAGACAGGGATGGTCAATCAGCCCCAGCGTTTT. Its translation: CASSSQTGMVNQPQRF.

The chain recombines TRBV20-1 with TRBJ2-7; 11 positions agree with TRBD2. CDR3 length: 19 amino acids. V lost 2 bases, J lost 2 bases, and 17 bases stayed unmatched. Germline CDR1 and CDR2: DFQATT and SNEGSKA (reference sequence). The CDR3 sequence is CSARNTGGLAGGRPYEQYF. In nucleotides, the CDR3 is TGCAGTGCTAGAAACACAGGTGGGCTAGCGGGAGGACGTCCCTACGAGCAGTACTTC.

The V gene is TRBV27, the J gene TRBJ2-7, with a tentative D call TRBD2 (5 bases). This CDR3 is built from 14 residues. Trimming removed 8 bases from V and 0 bases from J, with 14 bases in between. Germline CDR1 and CDR2: MNHEY and SMNVEV (reference sequence). This CDR3 is CASRSGLSSYEQYF. In nucleotides, the CDR3 is TGTGCCAGCCGTTCAGGACTTAGCTCCTACGAGCAGTACTTC.

This clonotype appeared once. Germline and junction disagree at one end, which may indicate a read error. The rearrangement uses TRBV19 and TRBJ2-7; D is perhaps TRBD1 or TRBD2 (5 bases each). The CDR3 is made up of 14 amino acids. The germline V gene has CDR1 LNHDA and CDR2 SQIVND (reference sequence). In nucleotides, the CDR3 is TGTGCCAGTAGTATAGTGGCAGGGAGCTACGAGCAGCACTTC. Protein sequence: CASSIVAGSYEQHF.

The chain has TRBV27 and TRBJ2-2; D unclear. CDR3 length equals 15 residues. Trimming removed 1 base from V and 0 bases from J, with 6 bases in between. Germline CDR1 and CDR2: MNHEY and SMNVEV (reference sequence). The CDR3 loop is CASSLFGTNTGELFF. As DNA, the CDR3 is TGTGCCAGCAGTTTATTTGGAACGAACACCGGGGAGCTGTTTTTT.

This clonotype was seen a few times. The chain carries TRBV2 and TRBJ2-7; D is unclear. The CDR3 has 11 amino acids. CDR1 and CDR2 (germline): SNHLY, FYNNEI. With 3 bases removed from V and 4 bases from J, the gap between germline ends came to 4 bases. CDR3 nucleotide sequence: TGTGCCAGCAGTGACATATACGAGCAGTACTTC. This sequence encodes CASSDIYEQYF.

This clonotype was counted ten times or more. The chain employs TRBV12-3 or TRBV12-4 and TRBJ1-1; unclear D gene. The ends were cut back, 5 bases at V and 4 bases at J, with 14 bases in the middle. The CDR3 totals 14 residues. Here the CDR3 DNA reads TGTGCCAGCAGTCACCCGGCCCTGACCACTGAAGCTTTCTTT. This gives the protein CASSHPALTTEAFF.

The chain carries TRBV4-1 and TRBJ2-1, with a weak D call TRBD1 (6 bases). Germline CDR1 MGHRA, CDR2 YSYEKL. V was shortened by 3 bases and J by 5 bases, with 14 bases between the two germline ends. CDR3 length equals 15 residues. The CDR3 loop reads CASSHIAGVDNEQFF. The CDR3 nucleotides are TGCGCCAGCAGCCATATAGCAGGGGTTGACAATGAGCAGTTCTTC.

A few counts support this clonotype. The rearrangement links TRBV20-1 to TRBJ1-1; the D is unclear. This CDR3 is built from 13 residues. CDR1 and CDR2 (germline): DFQATT, SNEGSKA (reference sequence). V lost 1 base and J lost 0, with 6 bases in between. CDR3 sequence: CSARGILNTEAFF. For the CDR3, the DNA is TGCAGTGCTAGAGGAATTTTGAACACTGAAGCTTTCTTT.

The chain couples TRBV16 to TRBJ2-7, with a weak D call TRBD1 (5 bases). CDR3 length: 14 residues. Trimming took off 0 bases at V and 7 bases at J, with 13 bases between the two ends. Germline V gene data show CDR1 as KGHSY and CDR2 as FQNENV. The CDR3 here is CASSQSIDRREQYF. CDR3 DNA: TGTGCCAGCAGCCAATCGATAGACAGAAGGGAGCAGTACTTC.

This rearrangement joins TRBV7-2 to TRBJ2-1, with D perhaps TRBD1 or TRBD2 (5 bases each). The CDR3 loop spans 13 amino acids. V gave up 1 base and J gave up 10 bases, with 11 bases separating them. Germline loops: CDR1 SGHTA, CDR2 FQGNSA. The CDR3 sequence: CASSLGAWDEQFF. For the CDR3, the DNA is TGTGCCAGCAGCTTAGGAGCGTGGGACGAGCAGTTCTTC.

In this sample, this clonotype turned up many times. The chain uses TRBV12-3 or TRBV12-4 and TRBJ1-1, with 8 positions matching TRBD1. V was pared by 7 bases and J by 3 bases, with 4 bases of the junction left unmatched. This CDR3 comprises 13 residues. CDR3 sequence reads: CASITGGDTEAFF. The CDR3 DNA reads as TGTGCCAGCATTACAGGGGGTGACACTGAAGCTTTCTTT.

The V call is TRBV28, the J call TRBJ2-7, with D maybe TRBD2 (6 bases). The germline CDR1 and CDR2 sequences are MDHEN and SYDVKM. Between the trimmed V and J ends, which lost 8 bases and 2 bases, there was a span of 13 bases. The CDR3 spans 13 residues. DNA of the CDR3: TGTGCCAGCCGGGCGGGACTCCCCTACGAGCAGTACTTC. It yields the protein CASRAGLPYEQYF.